This TCR beta chain was profiled in a study of shared clonotypes between healthy human individuals. Broader study findings: Deeper or shallower sequencing was expected to change how clonotypes are shared among donors.

V gave up 5 bases and J gave up 2 bases, with 13 bases separating them. Germline V lookup: CDR1 KGHSH, CDR2 LQKENI. This CDR3 is 14 amino acids long. Every donor was a Caucasian adult from Nashville, Tennessee. The method was immunoSEQ multiplex PCR; TCRdb's version includes in-frame clones alone and lacks a portion of them. The table lists 600,000 to 750,000 clones, around 72% of them singletons. With regard to this clone: The antigen is not known.

The sequencing sample was made of memory CD4+ T cells sorted from blood. Subset defined: CD45RA-negative fraction. This TCR came from a woman aged 25 to 45 in good health. The rearrangement uses TRBV18 and TRBJ2-7; TRBD1 or TRBD2 may be the D gene (5 bases each). The CDR3 sequence is CASSSRDGTYEQYF. For the CDR3, the DNA is TGTGCCAGCTCATCTCGGGACGGTACCTACGAGCAGTACTTC.